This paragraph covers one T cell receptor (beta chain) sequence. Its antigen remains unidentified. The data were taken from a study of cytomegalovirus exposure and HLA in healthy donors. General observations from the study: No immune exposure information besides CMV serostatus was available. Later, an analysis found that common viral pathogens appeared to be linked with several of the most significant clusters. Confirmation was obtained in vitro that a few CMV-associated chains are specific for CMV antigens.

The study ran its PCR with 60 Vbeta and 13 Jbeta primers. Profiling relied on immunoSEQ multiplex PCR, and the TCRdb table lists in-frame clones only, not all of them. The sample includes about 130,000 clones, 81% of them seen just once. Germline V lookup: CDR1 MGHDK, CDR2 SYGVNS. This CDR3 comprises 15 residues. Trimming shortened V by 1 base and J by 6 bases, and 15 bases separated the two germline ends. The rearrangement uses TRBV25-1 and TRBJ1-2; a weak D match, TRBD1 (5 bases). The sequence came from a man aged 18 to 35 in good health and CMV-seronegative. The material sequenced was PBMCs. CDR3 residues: CASSEWGDLRDGYTF. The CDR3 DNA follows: TGTGCCAGCAGTGAATGGGGGGACCTCAGGGATGGCTACACCTTC.